The 25 T cell receptor beta chains below come from one sample, sequenced in a study of T-cell memory formation after mild COVID-19. TCRdb redid the calling of the 5' RACE reads with MiXCR, one entry per CDR3 protein. The table records some 300,000 distinct CDR3 sequences, 20% to 25% of them present only once. Sequenced sample: PBMCs or a T cell subset sorted from them (not recorded which). These receptors were obtained from a man between 18 and 35 years old who had mild COVID-19 (a few samples of this study predate the infection). Cell type and time point are not known.

A few counts support this clonotype. The chain links TRBV12-3 or TRBV12-4 to TRBJ1-1; 8 positions agree with TRBD1. Trimming took 2 bases from V and 0 from J; bases not matched to a gene: 2. The CDR3 spans 15 residues. Here the CDR3 reads CASSLLDRVNTEAFF. The CDR3 DNA reads TGTGCCAGCAGTTTATTGGACAGGGTGAACACTGAAGCTTTCTTT.

V gene TRBV9 combines with J gene TRBJ2-3; tentative D call: TRBD2 (5 bases). The CDR3 spans 15 residues. Germline lookup yields CDR1 SGDLS and CDR2 YYNGEE. V lost 3 bases, J lost 1 base, and 12 bases lay in between. The CDR3 is CASSAFYGGTDTQYF. The DNA for the CDR3 is TGTGCCAGCAGCGCCTTCTACGGGGGCACAGATACGCAGTATTTT.

The chain uses TRBV29-1 and TRBJ2-5, with 8 bases that match TRBD2. The CDR3 has 14 residues. Germline V lookup: CDR1 SQVTM, CDR2 ANQGSEA. The junction had 10 bases not matched to a gene; V was cut back by 6 bases and J by 4 bases. CDR3 sequence (DNA): TGCAGCGTGACGCCGCGGGGGGCCGGAGAGACCCAGTACTTC. Amino acids: CSVTPRGAGETQYF.

Only a few counts were recorded for this clonotype. The J gene is TRBJ2-1, the V gene TRBV6-6; possible D gene TRBD1, 6 bases. V was shortened by 7 bases and J by 8 bases, with 15 bases between the two germline ends. The germline V gene has CDR1 MNHNY and CDR2 SVGAGI (reference sequence). The CDR3 is 13 amino acids. The CDR3 protein is CASNPTGGDEQFF. Here the CDR3 DNA reads TGTGCCAGCAATCCGACAGGTGGGGATGAGCAGTTCTTC.

The V and J genes are TRBV7-6 and TRBJ2-2, with 11 bases fitting TRBD2. This CDR3 has 16 amino acids. Germline CDR1 and CDR2: SGHVS and FNYEAQ. V dropped 10 bases and J dropped 3; count of bases not matched to a gene: 10. The CDR3 is CATSFSGGAHTGELFF. The CDR3 DNA follows: TGTGCCACCTCATTTAGCGGGGGGGCTCACACCGGGGAGCTGTTTTTT.

This clonotype was counted at least ten times. The chain carries TRBV20-1 and TRBJ2-1; 8 nucleotides agree with TRBD2. This CDR3 spans 15 amino acids. V trimming: 6 bases; J trimming: 2 bases; junction bases outside the gene matches: 9. Per germline, CDR1 DFQATT and CDR2 SNEGSKA (reference sequence). The CDR3 loop is CSARDGGGPYNEQFF. The CDR3 nucleotides are TGCAGTGCCCGAGACGGGGGGGGTCCCTACAATGAGCAGTTCTTC.

The rearrangement joins TRBV19 to TRBJ1-2; D is unresolved. This CDR3 region has 13 residues. V lost 9 bases and J 0 bases, leaving 11 bases between the germline ends. The germline V gene has CDR1 LNHDA and CDR2 SQIVND (reference sequence). CDR3 sequence reads: CASGRIPNYGYTF. CDR3 in DNA: TGTGCCAGCGGGAGGATACCTAACTATGGCTACACCTTC.

The chain combines TRBV3-1 with TRBJ2-5; 7 positions match TRBD1. The germline V gene has CDR1 LGHDT and CDR2 YNNKEL (reference sequence). The V segment lost 3 bases and the J segment 5 bases; nucleotides outside the gene matches: 12. This CDR3 is 16 amino acids long. The CDR3 nucleotides read TGTGCCAGCAGCCATCCAACGAGGGGGCCGGAGGAGACCCAGTACTTC. It yields the protein CASSHPTRGPEETQYF.

V usage is TRBV6-2 or TRBV6-3 and J usage is TRBJ1-5, with TRBD1 as a possible D gene (6 bases). The CDR3 length is 15 residues. V lost 2 bases and J 2 bases, leaving 10 bases between the germline ends. Germline CDR1 MNHEY, CDR2 SVGEGT. CDR3 loop: CASSYRGGGNQPQHF. CDR3 nucleotides: TGTGCCAGCAGTTACAGGGGGGGCGGCAATCAGCCCCAGCATTTT.

The chain links TRBV7-6 to TRBJ2-2, with 7 bases aligning to TRBD1. Trimming at V came to 3 bases and at J to 5 bases, leaving 12 bases not matched to a gene. Germline assignment: CDR1 SGHVS and CDR2 FNYEAQ. There are 17 residues in the CDR3. Here the CDR3 reads CASSFGAAGGLTGELFF. CDR3 bases: TGTGCCAGCAGCTTCGGGGCTGCAGGGGGATTGACCGGGGAGCTGTTTTTT.

The chain employs TRBV6-6 and TRBJ2-2, with a possible D match to TRBD2 (6 bases). The germline V gene has CDR1 MNHNY and CDR2 SVGAGI (reference sequence). Trimming removed 6 bases from V and 0 bases from J, with 11 bases in between. The CDR3 is 15 amino acids. CDR3 loop: CASRRGTTNTGELFF. Here the CDR3 DNA reads TGTGCCAGCAGACGGGGGACCACGAACACCGGGGAGCTGTTTTTT.

The J gene is TRBJ1-6, the V gene TRBV7-2; weak D call: TRBD1 (5 bases). Germline V lookup: CDR1 SGHTA, CDR2 FQGNSA. Trimming took 5 bases from V and 5 from J, leaving 16 bases between them. The CDR3 sequence is 16 residues long. The CDR3 DNA reads as TGTGCCAGCAGCCAAATCGTCCCAGGGCATAATTCACCCCTCCACTTT. This codes for CASSQIVPGHNSPLHF.

V and J are TRBV7-9 and TRBJ1-1; no definite D call. The CDR3 runs to 13 residues. Germline-derived CDR1 and CDR2 are SEHNR and FQNEAQ (reference sequence). V was cut by 3 bases and J by 3 bases, with 8 bases left in between. Here the CDR3 reads CASSFFTDTEAFF. The CDR3 nucleotides read TGTGCCAGCAGCTTCTTCACCGACACTGAAGCTTTCTTT.

The CDR3: CASSRTSGLSYEQYV. The CDR3 DNA follows: TGTGCCAGCAGTCGGACTAGCGGGCTGTCCTACGAGCAGTACGTC. The chain recombines TRBV6-2 or TRBV6-3 with TRBJ2-7; 11 bases align to TRBD2. The CDR3 runs to 15 residues. J was trimmed by 1 base and V by 5 bases; bases with no gene match: 4. In germline, CDR1 is MNHEY, CDR2 SVGEGT.

The J gene is TRBJ1-4, the V gene TRBV10-3, with D perhaps TRBD1 (5 bases). The CDR3 length is 15 residues. Germline lookup yields CDR1 ENHRY and CDR2 SYGVKD. Trimming cost V 0 bases and J 10 bases, with 15 bases left between them. The CDR3 region has the DNA TGTGCCATCAGTGAGTCGAACAGGCCAAGGGGAAAACTGTTTTTT. It encodes CAISESNRPRGKLFF.

This clonotype was counted only a few times. The J gene is TRBJ1-3, the V gene TRBV12-3 or TRBV12-4, with a tentative D call TRBD1 (6 bases). CDR3 length equals 16 residues. Trimming cost V 1 base and J 3 bases, with 13 bases left between them. CDR3 loop: CASSLVRGARGNTIYF. In nucleotides, the CDR3 is TGTGCCAGCAGTTTAGTTAGGGGGGCGCGTGGAAACACCATATATTTT.

V gene TRBV5-4 combines with J gene TRBJ2-3; D is unresolved. This CDR3 is 14 amino acids long. CDR1 is SGHNT and CDR2 is YYREEE in the germline V gene (reference sequence). Trimming removed 7 bases at V and 0 bases at J, with 12 bases between. Here the CDR3 DNA reads TGTGCCAGCCATGTAGGCCCGAGCACAGATACGCAGTATTTT. This encodes CASHVGPSTDTQYF.

The DNA of the CDR3 is TGTGCCAGCAGTTACACAGCAGGGGGCTATGGCTACACCTTC. It specifies CASSYTAGGYGYTF. The chain employs TRBV6-5 and TRBJ1-2; TRBD1 matches 7 bases. Per the germline V gene, CDR1 is MNHEY and CDR2 is SVGAGI. This CDR3 is 14 amino acids long. V dropped 2 bases and J dropped 4; count of bases not matched to a gene: 4.

V and J are TRBV19 and TRBJ1-6, with 11 bases that match TRBD1. Trimming at V came to 3 bases and at J to 7 bases, leaving 5 bases not matched to a gene. Looked up from germline, CDR1 is LNHDA and CDR2 is SQIVND (reference sequence). The CDR3 contains 16 residues. DNA for the CDR3: TGTGCCAGTAGTATGTGGACAGGGGGCCCGAATTCACCCCTCCACTTT. Translation: CASSMWTGGPNSPLHF.

The CDR3 nucleotides are TGTGCCATCCTAAGCGGTAATGAGCAGTTCTTC. It specifies CAILSGNEQFF. The chain joins TRBV7-9 to TRBJ2-1; D possibly corresponds to TRBD2 (5 bases). The germline V and J ends were trimmed by 10 bases and 7 bases, with 11 bases remaining between them. This CDR3 spans 11 amino acids. CDR1 is SEHNR and CDR2 is FQNEAQ in the germline V gene (reference sequence). Variable domain in full (rest from reference TRBV7-9 and TRBJ2-1): DTGVSQNPRHKITKRGQNVTFRCDPISEHNRLYWYRQTLGQGPEFLTYFQNEAQLEKSRLLSDRFSAERPKGSFSTLEIQRTEQGDSAMYLCAILSGNEQFFGPGTRLTVL.

In its sample, this clonotype was seen a few times. The chain links TRBV9 to TRBJ1-3; 10 bases are shared with TRBD1. Germline CDR1 SGDLS, CDR2 YYNGEE. V was pared by 4 bases and J by 1 base, with 2 bases of the junction left unmatched. There are 15 residues in the CDR3. CDR3 coding DNA: TGTGCCAGCAGCCAGGGACAGGGGTCTGGAAACACCATATATTTT. The encoded protein is CASSQGQGSGNTIYF.

The CDR3 protein is CASSYSNRENTEAFF. The CDR3 nucleotides are TGTGCCAGCAGTTACTCAAACAGGGAGAACACTGAAGCTTTCTTT. The chain is built from TRBV6-2 or TRBV6-3 and TRBJ1-1, with D possibly matching TRBD1 (6 bases). The germline V and J ends were trimmed by 0 bases and 1 base, with 9 bases remaining between them. Germline CDR1 reads MNHEY; CDR2 reads SVGEGT. The CDR3 is 15 residues long.

This clonotype came up a few times. The V and J genes are TRBV10-3 and TRBJ1-1; D not certain. The CDR3 contains 12 residues. Germline lookup yields CDR1 ENHRY and CDR2 SYGVKD. Trimming pared 6 bases from V and 1 base from J, leaving 6 bases between. The CDR3 bases are TGTGCCATCAGGGACGGGAACACTGAAGCTTTCTTT. Translation: CAIRDGNTEAFF.

The chain links TRBV5-1 to TRBJ2-5; TRBD2 agrees at 15 bases. The germline V gene has CDR1 SGHRS and CDR2 YFSETQ. V lost 4 bases, J lost 2 bases, and 3 bases stayed unmatched. CDR3 length: 16 residues. DNA for the CDR3: TGCGCCAGCAGCGGAGGGACTAGCGGGGGGCAAGAGACCCAGTACTTC. Protein product: CASSGGTSGGQETQYF.

The CDR3 DNA sequence: TGTGCCAGCAGCTTAAATTCGCGTGTCGGCCCAACCTTC. It yields the protein CASSLNSRVGPTF. J is TRBJ1-2 and V is TRBV7-9, with D hard to call. Per germline, CDR1 SEHNR and CDR2 FQNEAQ (reference sequence). The V end lost 2 bases, the J end lost 14 bases, and 18 bases lay between the germline ends. The CDR3 contains 13 residues.